Below are 9 T cell receptor beta chains sequenced from a single sample in a study of T cells after yellow fever vaccination. Using its own MiXCR run on the 5' RACE reads, TCRdb lists one record per CDR3 protein. The sample holds about 210,000 distinct CDR3 sequences; about 3% are singletons and the top ten take approximately 3%. Specimen: CD4+ T cells sorted from PBMCs, collected 10 days after the yellow fever booster vaccination. These receptors all stem from a man in his late teens or twenties who received the YFV17D yellow fever vaccine.

This clonotype was counted ten times or more. The CDR3, as DNA: TGCGCCAGCAGCTTGGGAACAGTTGGTAATTCACCCCTCCACTTT. This encodes CASSLGTVGNSPLHF. The rearrangement links TRBV5-1 to TRBJ1-6; D uncertain. From germline, CDR1 is SGHRS and CDR2 YFSETQ. This CDR3 is 15 amino acids long. V shed 0 bases and J shed 6 bases, with 10 bases lying between them.

This clonotype was found many times. The chain links TRBV27 to TRBJ1-6, with unresolved D. Germline CDR1 and CDR2: MNHEY and SMNVEV (reference sequence). Trimming pared 1 base from V and 10 bases from J, leaving 5 bases between. This CDR3 region has 12 residues. CDR3 sequence: CASSLYSSPLHF. Written as DNA, the CDR3 is TGTGCCAGCAGTTTATACTCCTCACCCCTCCACTTT.

The genes are TRBV3-1 and TRBJ2-2; 12 bases are a match to TRBD2. Losses at the gene ends were 4 bases for V and 0 bases for J; bases not matched to a gene: 3. There are 17 residues in the CDR3. Germline CDR1 and CDR2: LGHDT and YNNKEL (reference sequence). The CDR3 bases are TGTGCCAGCAGCCGCGGACTAGCGGGGTCGAACACCGGGGAGCTGTTTTTT. Translating gives CASSRGLAGSNTGELFF.

This clonotype showed up many times. The chain uses TRBV6-5 and TRBJ2-7, with 10 nucleotides matching TRBD2. The V gene's germline CDR1 is MNHEY and CDR2 SVGAGI. The CDR3 runs 15 residues. After removal of 8 bases from V and 6 bases from J, the junction contained 13 bases not matched to a gene. This CDR3 is CASRGGTSVAGEQYF. The CDR3 DNA is TGTGCCAGCCGCGGCGGGACTAGCGTCGCGGGCGAGCAGTACTTC.

This clonotype has at least ten counts. The chain has TRBV28 and TRBJ2-7; D is unresolved. The CDR3 contains 13 residues. The ends were cut back, 6 bases at V and 7 bases at J, with 16 bases in the middle. Germline CDR1 MDHEN, CDR2 SYDVKM. This CDR3 reads CASSPILSREQYV. CDR3 in DNA: TGTGCCAGCAGCCCGATACTTTCGAGGGAGCAGTACGTC.

The table lists this clonotype with a few counts. The chain has TRBV28 and TRBJ1-2, with D uncertain. Germline values: CDR1 MDHEN, CDR2 SYDVKM. V lost 5 bases and J 4 bases, leaving 8 bases between the germline ends. CDR3 length: 12 residues. The DNA of the CDR3 is TGTGCCAGCAGTCTACAACGCTATGGCTACACCTTC. It yields the protein CASSLQRYGYTF.

This clonotype appeared a few times. This sequence joins TRBV10-3 and TRBJ2-1; no definite D call. Trimming took off 6 bases at V and 3 bases at J, with 9 bases between the two ends. This CDR3 has 13 residues. Per the germline V gene, CDR1 is ENHRY and CDR2 is SYGVKD. The CDR3 spells CAIRTPGYNEQFF. Written as DNA, the CDR3 is TGTGCCATCAGGACCCCAGGCTACAATGAGCAGTTCTTC.

V usage is TRBV5-1 and J usage is TRBJ2-3; D is perhaps TRBD1 (6 bases). V was pared by 2 bases and J by 2 bases, with 9 bases between. This CDR3 comprises 14 residues. The germline CDR1 and CDR2 sequences are SGHRS and YFSETQ. The CDR3 region is CASSLGQYTDTQYF. DNA for the CDR3: TGCGCCAGCAGCTTAGGACAGTACACAGATACGCAGTATTTT.

The V gene is TRBV20-1, the J gene TRBJ1-1, with TRBD1 as a possible D gene (6 bases). This CDR3 has 14 residues. Trimming stripped 1 base from V and 5 bases from J, with 14 bases between. In germline, CDR1 is DFQATT, CDR2 SNEGSKA (reference sequence). CDR3 sequence: CSARGVGGYTEAFF. The CDR3 region has the DNA TGCAGTGCTAGAGGTGTAGGGGGGTATACTGAAGCTTTCTTT.